A selection of T cell receptor beta chains follows, all from one sample in a study of Ad26.COV2.S vaccination and SARS-CoV-2 variants. Sequenced by immunoSEQ multiplex PCR; TCRdb stores in-frame clones only, minus some. The sample lists about 400,000 clones; 80% to 90% were seen once. Sequences were derived from peripheral blood, sampled in a trial of Ad26.COV2.S vaccine versus placebo. Source of these receptors: a person between 18 and 65 years old who received the Ad26.COV2.S COVID-19 vaccine or a placebo. Both conserved end residues are part of each CDR3. The D gene is left open where the match is weak. Size is stated for part of the rows, as once, few or many counts, or as a class when the clone is expanded.

clone size,V gene,D gene,J gene,CDR3 protein,CDR3 DNA
-,TRBV6-4,TRBD2,TRBJ2-1,CASSDAGTTNNEQFF,TGTGCCAGCAGTGATGCCGGGACTACCAACAATGAGCAGTTCTTC
-,TRBV10-2,-,TRBJ1-1,CASSEGRETEAFF,TGCGCCAGCAGCGAGGGGAGAGAAACTGAAGCTTTCTTT
-,TRBV6-2/TRBV6-3,-,TRBJ2-1,CASSVLGNEQFF,TGTGCCAGCAGTGTCCTAGGGAATGAGCAGTTCTTC
-,TRBV3-1/TRBV3-2,TRBD1,TRBJ1-2,CASSQGQGRNYGYTF,TGTGCCAGCAGCCAGGGACAGGGAAGGAACTATGGCTACACCTTC
-,TRBV9,-,TRBJ1-1,CASSSPAFF,TGTGCCAGCAGCTCCCCAGCTTTCTTT
-,TRBV13,-,TRBJ1-4,CASSRGLGEKLFF,TGTGCCAGCAGCCGGGGGCTAGGAGAAAAACTGTTTTTT
-,TRBV7-9,-,TRBJ2-1,CASTSGEFPEQFF,TGTGCCAGCACGAGCGGTGAATTTCCTGAGCAGTTCTTC
once,TRBV7-2,-,TRBJ2-1,CASSLAPSSVLREQFF,TGTGCCAGCAGCTTAGCGCCGTCTAGCGTCCTGCGCGAGCAGTTCTTC
-,TRBV7-6,-,TRBJ1-5,CASSWGTDQPQHF,TGTGCCAGCAGCTGGGGGACGGATCAGCCCCAGCATTTT
-,TRBV4-2,-,TRBJ1-1,CASSHEDNPGGEAFF,TGTGCCAGCAGCCACGAGGACAACCCCGGTGGTGAAGCTTTCTTT
-,TRBV5-1,TRBD2,TRBJ2-5,CASSPRGTSGGIVTQYF,TGCGCCAGCAGCCCAAGGGGGACTAGCGGGGGTATTGTGACCCAGTACTTC
-,TRBV2,-,TRBJ1-6,CASSEDADYNSPLHF,TGTGCCAGCAGTGAGGATGCAGATTATAATTCACCCCTCCACTTT
-,TRBV9,-,TRBJ1-2,CASSVEQGRGPYGYTF,TGTGCCAGCAGCGTAGAGCAGGGCCGAGGACCCTATGGCTACACCTTC
few,TRBV19,-,TRBJ1-6,CASSGEGHRSPLHF,TGTGCCAGTAGTGGGGAAGGACATCGGTCACCCCTCCACTTT
-,TRBV15,-,TRBJ1-5,CATSIDRYSNQPQHF,TGTGCCACCAGCATAGACAGATATAGCAATCAGCCCCAGCATTTT
-,TRBV5-1,-,TRBJ1-4,CASSTGDTATNEKLFF,TGCGCCAGCAGCACCGGGGACACTGCAACTAATGAAAAACTGTTTTTT
-,TRBV2,-,TRBJ2-1,CASSSSWDEQFF,TGTGCCAGCAGTTCGAGTTGGGATGAGCAGTTCTTC
few,TRBV12-3/TRBV12-4,-,TRBJ2-7,CASSLGDGGEQYF,TGTGCCAGCAGTTTAGGTGATGGCGGCGAGCAGTACTTC
-,TRBV18,TRBD2,TRBJ2-3,CASSQTSASTDTQYF,TGTGCCAGCTCGCAGACTAGCGCGAGCACAGATACGCAGTATTTT
-,TRBV2,-,TRBJ1-3,CASSAGNTIYF,TGTGCCAGCAGTGCCGGAAACACCATATATTTT
-,TRBV10-3,-,TRBJ2-3,CAISADPTDTQYF,TGTGCCATCAGTGCTGACCCTACAGATACGCAGTATTTT
once,TRBV6-5,TRBD1,TRBJ1-1,CASRTDRDITEAFF,TGTGCCAGCAGGACAGACAGGGATATCACTGAAGCTTTCTTT
-,TRBV6-2/TRBV6-3,-,TRBJ1-2,CASSSDRNYGYTF,TGTGCCAGCAGTTCGGACCGTAACTATGGCTACACCTTC
-,TRBV27,-,TRBJ2-1,CASSPQGPRQGQFF,TGTGCCAGCAGTCCGCAAGGGCCGCGTCAGGGGCAGTTCTTC
-,TRBV5-4,TRBD1,TRBJ1-2,CASSWTGEGYTF,TGTGCCAGCAGCTGGACAGGCGAGGGCTACACCTTC
-,TRBV6-1,-,TRBJ1-6,CASSEVRSPLHF,TGTGCCAGCAGTGAAGTTCGTTCACCCCTCCACTTT
-,TRBV2,-,TRBJ2-2,CASSGRDTELTGELFF,TGTGCCAGCAGCGGGCGGGACACAGAACTCACCGGGGAGCTGTTTTTT
-,TRBV2,-,TRBJ1-6,CASDVGDVALHF,TGTGCCAGCGATGTAGGGGACGTGGCCCTCCACTTT
-,TRBV2,TRBD2,TRBJ2-7,CASSEPSGDDEQYF,TGTGCCAGCAGTGAGCCCAGCGGGGACGACGAGCAGTACTTC
-,TRBV19,-,TRBJ2-4,CASRQELAKNIQYF,TGTGCCAGTAGACAGGAACTAGCCAAAAACATTCAGTACTTC
-,TRBV5-4,-,TRBJ2-5,CASSSQDVQETQYF,TGTGCCAGCAGCTCGCAAGACGTTCAAGAGACCCAGTACTTC
-,TRBV5-6,TRBD2,TRBJ2-1,CASSWAGGRNEQFF,TGTGCCAGCAGCTGGGCGGGGGGGCGCAATGAGCAGTTCTTC
-,TRBV2,-,TRBJ2-7,CATLATVSSYEQYF,TGTGCCACCCTGGCGACGGTAAGCTCCTACGAGCAGTACTTC
-,TRBV19,-,TRBJ1-4,CASSMPSTGTTNEKLFF,TGTGCCAGTAGTATGCCTTCCACAGGCACAACTAATGAAAAACTGTTTTTT
-,TRBV4-1,TRBD1,TRBJ1-1,CASSPGQGSTEAFF,TGCGCCAGCAGCCCTGGACAGGGGAGCACTGAAGCTTTCTTT
-,TRBV30,TRBD1,TRBJ1-2,CAWSQGTGIGYTF,TGTGCCTGGAGTCAAGGGACAGGGATTGGCTACACCTTC
-,TRBV5-5,-,TRBJ2-7,CASSTGPFYEQYF,TGTGCCAGCAGTACGGGACCGTTCTACGAGCAGTACTTC
-,TRBV25-1,TRBD1,TRBJ2-7,CASSDPGQGSYEQYF,TGTGCCAGCAGTGATCCGGGACAGGGCTCCTACGAGCAGTACTTC
-,TRBV29-1,-,TRBJ2-2,CSVVQENTGELFF,TGCAGCGTTGTTCAGGAGAACACCGGGGAGCTGTTTTTT
few,TRBV7-9,-,TRBJ1-1,CATDPRNTEAFF,TGTGCCACCGACCCGCGGAACACTGAAGCTTTCTTT
-,TRBV7-8,-,TRBJ1-5,CASSWDIGDQPQHF,TGTGCCAGCAGCTGGGACATAGGGGATCAGCCCCAGCATTTT
-,TRBV6-1,TRBD1,TRBJ1-2,CASSEATGGAGYGYTF,TGTGCCAGCAGTGAAGCCACAGGGGGCGCAGGCTATGGCTACACCTTC
-,TRBV5-4,TRBD1,TRBJ1-1,CASSRDRGGMNTEAFF,TGTGCCAGCAGCCGGGACAGGGGAGGGATGAACACTGAAGCTTTCTTT
-,TRBV23-1,TRBD1,TRBJ1-1,CARVKPDRVRTEAFF,TGCGCCAGAGTCAAACCAGACAGGGTACGCACTGAAGCTTTCTTT
-,TRBV10-3,TRBD1,TRBJ2-1,CAVGEFGTGGKNEQFF,TGTGCCGTAGGTGAATTTGGGACAGGGGGTAAGAATGAGCAGTTCTTC
-,TRBV6-1,-,TRBJ2-2,CASSEARGEATGELFF,TGTGCCAGCAGTGAAGCCCGCGGGGAGGCCACCGGGGAGCTGTTTTTT
-,TRBV11-3,TRBD1,TRBJ2-5,CASSSGTEETQYF,TGTGCCAGCAGCTCCGGGACAGAAGAGACCCAGTACTTC
-,TRBV7-2,-,TRBJ2-5,CASSLAIEGETQYF,TGTGCCAGCAGCTTAGCGATCGAGGGAGAGACCCAGTACTTC
once,TRBV28,TRBD1,TRBJ1-5,CASSRMGTGDGNQPQHF,TGTGCCAGCAGTCGTATGGGGACAGGGGATGGCAATCAGCCCCAGCATTTT
-,TRBV6-2/TRBV6-3,-,TRBJ2-7,CASSFDSNYEQYF,TGTGCCAGCAGTTTCGACAGTAACTACGAGCAGTACTTC
-,TRBV7-2,TRBD2,TRBJ2-5,CASSLVAGGRVSETQYF,TGTGCCAGCAGCTTAGTAGCGGGGGGGCGTGTGTCCGAGACCCAGTACTTC
-,TRBV6-6,-,TRBJ1-1,CASSYPITENTEAFF,TGTGCCAGCAGTTACCCGATTACGGAGAACACTGAAGCTTTCTTT
-,TRBV7-2,-,TRBJ1-2,CASSSRRDGYTF,TGTGCCAGCAGCTCAAGGAGGGATGGCTACACCTTC
-,TRBV27,-,TRBJ1-4,CASSQMGATNEKLFF,TGTGCCAGCAGTCAAATGGGAGCAACTAATGAAAAACTGTTTTTT
few,TRBV6-5,-,TRBJ2-1,CASRPSGETDEQFF,TGTGCCAGCAGACCCTCGGGCGAGACCGATGAGCAGTTCTTC
-,TRBV27,TRBD2,TRBJ2-5,CASSDWGGGETQYF,TGTGCCAGCAGTGATTGGGGCGGGGGAGAGACCCAGTACTTC
-,TRBV29-1,-,TRBJ1-1,CSVDEAFF,TGCAGCGTTGACGAAGCTTTCTTT
-,TRBV12-3/TRBV12-4,-,TRBJ2-3,CASSLGRDTQYF,TGTGCCAGCAGTCTTGGGAGAGATACGCAGTATTTT
-,TRBV18,-,TRBJ1-1,CASSPPRVGLNTEAFF,TGTGCCAGCTCACCACCCAGGGTGGGGTTGAACACTGAAGCTTTCTTT
-,TRBV15,TRBD1,TRBJ2-1,CATSRVNRGTYNEQFF,TGTGCCACCAGCAGAGTTAACAGGGGGACCTACAATGAGCAGTTCTTC